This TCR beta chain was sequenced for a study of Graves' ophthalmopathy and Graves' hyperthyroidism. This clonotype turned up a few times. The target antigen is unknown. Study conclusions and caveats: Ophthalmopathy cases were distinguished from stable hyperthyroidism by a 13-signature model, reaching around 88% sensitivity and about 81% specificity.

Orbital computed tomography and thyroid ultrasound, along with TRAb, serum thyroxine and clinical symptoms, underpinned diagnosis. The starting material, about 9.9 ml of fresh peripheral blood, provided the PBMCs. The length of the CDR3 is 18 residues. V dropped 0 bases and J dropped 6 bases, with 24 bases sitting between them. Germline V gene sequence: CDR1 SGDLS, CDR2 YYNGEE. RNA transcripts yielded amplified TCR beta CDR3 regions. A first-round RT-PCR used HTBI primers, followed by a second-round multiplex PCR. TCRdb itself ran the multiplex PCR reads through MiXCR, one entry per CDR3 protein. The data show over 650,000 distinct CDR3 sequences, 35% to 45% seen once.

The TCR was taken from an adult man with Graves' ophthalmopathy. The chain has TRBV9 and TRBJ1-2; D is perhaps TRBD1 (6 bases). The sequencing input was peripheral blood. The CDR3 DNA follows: TGTGCCAGCAGCGTAGGGGGGACGACAGGTTTCGGGGAGGATGGCTACACCTTC. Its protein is CASSVGGTTGFGEDGYTF. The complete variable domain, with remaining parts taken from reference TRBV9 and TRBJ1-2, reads DSGVTQTPKHLITATGQRVTLRCSPRSGDLSVYWYQQSLDQGLQFLIQYYNGEERAKGNILERFSAQQFPDLHSELNLSSLELGDSALYFCASSVGGTTGFGEDGYTFGSGTRLTVV.